The 8 T cell receptor beta chains below come from one sample, sequenced in a study of blood T cell repertoires in COVID-19. The assay was immunoSEQ multiplex PCR, and TCRdb's table has in-frame clones only and misses some. The sample lists about 94,000 clones, roughly 80% seen once, with around 6.9% in the top ten. Sequences were obtained from peripheral blood. The receptors derive from a man aged 60 to 69 with acute or convalescent COVID-19.

This chain links TRBV25-1 with TRBJ1-1; the D is unclear. This CDR3 is built from 17 residues. CDR1 is MGHDK and CDR2 is SYGVNS in the germline V gene. Trimming shortened V by 0 bases and J by 0 bases, and 14 bases separated the two germline ends. The CDR3 loop is CASSEYPLLGMNTEAFF. The CDR3, as DNA: TGTGCCAGCAGTGAATATCCATTGCTAGGCATGAACACTGAAGCTTTCTTT. The full variable domain, rest sourced from reference TRBV25-1 and TRBJ1-1, is EADIYQTPRYLVIGTGKKITLECSQTMGHDKMYWYQQDPGMELHLIHYSYGVNSTEKGDLSSESTVSRIRTEHFPLTLESARPSHTSQYLCASSEYPLLGMNTEAFFGQGTRLTVV.

This sequence joins TRBV5-4 and TRBJ2-3, with 7 positions matching TRBD1. Germline CDR1 SGHNT, CDR2 YYREEE (reference sequence). The CDR3 runs to 15 residues. With V trimmed by 4 bases and J by 1 base, 6 bases remained unmatched. As DNA, the CDR3 is TGTGCCAGCAGCCTACCCGGGACAGGCACAGATACGCAGTATTTT. Its protein product is CASSLPGTGTDTQYF.

The chain joins TRBV14 to TRBJ1-1; the D is unclear. V was shortened by 0 bases and J by 11 bases, with 13 bases between the two germline ends. Germline CDR1 and CDR2: SGHDN and FVKESK. This CDR3 comprises 13 residues. For the CDR3, the DNA is TGTGCCAGCAGCCAAGATCCGCAAGGGAGGGCTTTCTTT. Encoded protein: CASSQDPQGRAFF.

The chain couples TRBV30 to TRBJ1-1; the D is unclear. V was cut by 6 bases and J by 1 base, with 6 bases left in between. This CDR3 is built from 11 residues. Looked up from germline, CDR1 is GTSNPN and CDR2 is SVGIG (reference sequence). Written as DNA, the CDR3 is TGTGCCTGTATTAGGAACACTGAAGCTTTCTTT. It translates to CACIRNTEAFF.

V usage is TRBV11-2 and J usage is TRBJ1-2; possible D gene TRBD1, 5 bases. Germline V gene sequence: CDR1 SGHAT, CDR2 FQNNGV. CDR3 size: 17 residues. V was shortened by 2 bases and J by 2 bases, with 18 bases between the two germline ends. CDR3 loop: CASSLSGRGGMNYGYTF. The CDR3 DNA is TGTGCCAGCAGCTTAAGCGGACGGGGGGGTATGAACTATGGCTACACCTTC.

The chain is built from TRBV29-1 and TRBJ1-2, with TRBD1 matching over 9 bases. J was trimmed by 4 bases and V by 0 bases; bases with no gene match: 6. This CDR3 is built from 15 residues. From germline, CDR1 is SQVTM and CDR2 ANQGSEA. The CDR3 nucleotides read TGCAGCGTTGAAGATCTAACAGGGGGCGGCTATGGCTACACCTTC. Its translation is CSVEDLTGGGYGYTF.

This clone was observed a handful of times. The rearrangement joins TRBV27 to TRBJ2-7, with TRBD1 identical over 9 bases. The V segment lost 1 base and the J segment 4 bases; nucleotides outside the gene matches: 5. CDR1 MNHEY and CDR2 SMNVEV come from the germline V gene (reference sequence). The CDR3 is 15 amino acids. The CDR3 spells CASSLFGTGQYEQYF. The CDR3 DNA reads TGTGCCAGCAGTTTATTCGGGACAGGGCAGTACGAGCAGTACTTC.

A single count supports this clone. The rearrangement links TRBV30 to TRBJ1-5; unclear D gene. This CDR3 has 15 residues. The germline V gene has CDR1 GTSNPN and CDR2 SVGIG (reference sequence). With 0 bases removed from V and 2 bases from J, the gap between germline ends came to 11 bases. CDR3 sequence: CAWSVGIRGNQPQHF. As DNA, the CDR3 is TGTGCCTGGAGTGTCGGGATTAGGGGCAATCAGCCCCAGCATTTT. Variable domain in full (rest from reference TRBV30 and TRBJ1-5): SQTIHQWPATLVQPVGSPLSLECTVEGTSNPNLYWYRQAAGRGLQLLFYSVGIGQISSEVPQNLSASRPQDRQFILSSKKLLLSDSGFYLCAWSVGIRGNQPQHFGDGTRLSIL.